Below, one T cell receptor (beta chain) is given with its context. This clone was seen a handful of times. Its antigen specificity is not known. No clone much larger than this one lies a single base away; base qualities are absent. Each donor gave one peripheral blood draw, approximately 100 mL on average, collected into heparinised tubes. A BD FACSAria II and a panel including CD45RO, CCR7, CD25, CD127, CD95 and CD27 were used to sort naive, central memory, regulatory and stem cell-like memory CD4+ T cells. All sorted populations exceeded 95% purity. PBMCs were isolated right away by Lymphoprep density gradient centrifugation and were stained directly, without culture. So that batch effects would be minimized, each experiment stained and sorted samples in pairs, pairing one healthy donor with one patient. The entire amount of isolated RNA was reverse transcribed using the High Capacity cDNA Reverse Transcription Kit, so the sequenced TCRB transcripts were expressed ones. Deep immunoSEQ sequencing was performed on naive, central memory and regulatory T cell samples, with an average of about 4 million total reads per sample. Sorted cells were lysed in RLT buffer, and RNA was extracted using DNase-treated RNeasy Micro or Mini kits according to cell number. To prevent cross-contamination, every cell subset was processed on its own, while patient and healthy donor samples were processed together. TCRB sequences were amplified from cDNA with the immunoSEQ multiplex PCR, producing 87-bp fragments spanning the CDR3 region. Sequencing of the amplicons was done on the Illumina HiSeq platform. The original methods were these. PCR bias was computationally corrected using synthetic template baselines, reads within Hamming distance 2 were collapsed, and singletons that could not be merged were discarded. Reads were aligned to IMGT to assign V, D and J genes, CDR3 length, and insertions or deletions at six rearrangement sites. Within each subset, clonotype counts were normalized to sorted cell number, and only after that were true diversity and Gini coefficients computed with the tcR R package. The overlap coefficient, calculated on TCRB nucleotide sequences, was used to measure repertoire sharing. TCRdb limited this immuneACCESS table to in-frame rearrangements with V and J called. A share of clones is missing; checked studies link under half to unresolved V genes, and the rest is unexplained. V and J calls plus clone size are reproduced from that table; the DNA served to infer D and trimming. The sample table records approximately 57,000 clones; roughly 52% of these occur just once. The biggest ten clones account for roughly 2.6% of the sample.

CDR1 is given as SGDLS and CDR2 as YYNGEE, both from the germline V gene. From the cysteine up to the phenylalanine, the CDR3 has a length of 12 residues. CDR3 DNA is the only sequence kept; it has 36 bases, read in frame from the first base. V is cut by 4 bases and J by 9 bases, and the space between the germline ends is 13 bases. The entry originates in a study of beta chain features in type 1 diabetes (dated by TCRdb to about 2018). Some background on the complete study: Mean age, gender distribution, total cell number and subset yield were not different between patients and healthy donors. Across all samples, fewer than 110,000,000 sorted cells were examined, and cell number per subset correlated strongly with RNA yield. The study compared TCRB repertoires of sorted circulating CD4+ T cell subsets between recently diagnosed type 1 diabetes patients and matched healthy donors. Whereas all 30 or so donors provided naive and central memory subsets, regulatory and stem cell-like memory subsets were isolated from just 8 patients and roughly eight healthy donors. Findings and caveats that apply to the study as a whole: HLA sub-analyses involved small numbers of individuals, so any influence of HLA type on TCRB rearrangement remained unresolved. Fewer insertions and more nucleotide deletions at VDJ recombination sites were observed in patients with type 1 diabetes, implying thymic rearrangement abnormalities. Because cDNA rather than genomic DNA was sequenced, highly expressing activated cells could have been over-represented, although no difference in activation and CD3 levels was found between groups. PCR may preferentially amplify shorter templates, but because patient and control samples were amplified and corrected together, any resulting skew would affect both groups equally. A moderate but significant shortening of TCRB CDR3 length was observed in type 1 diabetes patients in all four CD4+ subsets. The naive, central memory and regulatory TCRB repertoires appeared to resemble one another more closely among patients than among healthy donors.

The TCR sequence derives from a woman aged 40 to 49 with type 1 diabetes. The chain was built from TRBV9 and TRBJ1-2, with the D gene not clear enough to name. The sample was Tregs from blood. What the cell subset or site label conveys for this sample: regulatory CD4+ T cells. The DNA sequence is TGTGCCAGCAGCTCTCCTCTTCCCCGCTACACCTTC. The resulting protein is CASSSPLPRYTF.